This T cell receptor (beta chain) is drawn from a study of blood T cell repertoires in COVID-19. The repertoire was sequenced with immunoSEQ multiplex PCR; TCRdb's copy has only in-frame clones and lacks some. The sample includes about 42,000 clones, around 90% of them seen just once. This CDR3 is built from 14 residues. The germline V gene encodes CDR1 KGHDR and CDR2 SFDVKD. The V gene lost 2 bases and the J gene lost 8 bases, with 12 bases spanning the gap. The receptor comes from a human donor in a cohort sampled during active COVID-19. What was sequenced was peripheral blood. The V call is TRBV24-1, the J call TRBJ2-1; D is possibly TRBD1 (5 bases). CDR3 bases: TGTGCCACCAGTGATTCCCAGGGTAGGGATGAGCAGTTCTTC. Its translation: CATSDSQGRDEQFF.